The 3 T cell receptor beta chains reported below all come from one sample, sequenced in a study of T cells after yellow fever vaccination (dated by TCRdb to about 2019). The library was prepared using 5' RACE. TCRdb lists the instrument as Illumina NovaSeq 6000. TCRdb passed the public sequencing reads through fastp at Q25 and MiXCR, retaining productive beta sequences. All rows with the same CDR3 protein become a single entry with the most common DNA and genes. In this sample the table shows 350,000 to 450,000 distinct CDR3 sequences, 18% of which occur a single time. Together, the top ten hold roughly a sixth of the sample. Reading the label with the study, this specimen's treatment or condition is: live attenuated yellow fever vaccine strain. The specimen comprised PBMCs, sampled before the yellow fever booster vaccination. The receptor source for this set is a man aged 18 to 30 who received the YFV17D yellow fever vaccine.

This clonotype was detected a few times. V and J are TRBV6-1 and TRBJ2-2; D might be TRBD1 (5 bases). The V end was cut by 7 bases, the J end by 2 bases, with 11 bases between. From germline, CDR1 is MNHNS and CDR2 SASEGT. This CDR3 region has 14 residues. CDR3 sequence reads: CASITGSNTGELFF. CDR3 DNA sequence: TGTGCCAGCATCACAGGCTCAAACACCGGGGAGCTGTTTTTT.

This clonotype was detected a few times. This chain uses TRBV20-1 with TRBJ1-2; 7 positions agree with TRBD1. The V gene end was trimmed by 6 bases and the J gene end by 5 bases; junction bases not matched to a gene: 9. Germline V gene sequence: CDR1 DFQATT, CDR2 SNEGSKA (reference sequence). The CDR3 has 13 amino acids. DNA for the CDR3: TGCAGTGCCCAGGACAGGAACCGATATGGCTACACCTTC. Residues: CSAQDRNRYGYTF.

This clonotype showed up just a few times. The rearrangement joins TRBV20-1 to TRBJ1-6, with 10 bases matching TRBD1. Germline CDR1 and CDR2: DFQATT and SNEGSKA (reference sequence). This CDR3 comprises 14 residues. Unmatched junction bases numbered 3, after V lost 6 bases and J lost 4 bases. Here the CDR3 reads CSAGQGTYNSPLHF. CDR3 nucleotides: TGCAGTGCGGGACAGGGGACTTATAATTCACCCCTCCACTTT.